This entry lists 11 T cell receptor beta chains sequenced from one sample in a study of blood T cell repertoires in COVID-19. Data came from immunoSEQ multiplex PCR; TCRdb stores just in-frame clones and leaves some out. This sample has 250,000 to 300,000 clones, with about nine tenths found just once. Sequenced input: peripheral blood. All receptors come from a woman aged 40-49 years who had recovered from COVID-19.

The J gene is TRBJ2-2, the V gene TRBV19; no clear D gene. The CDR3 contains 13 residues. Germline-derived CDR1 and CDR2 are LNHDA and SQIVND (reference sequence). V was shortened by 7 bases and J by 6 bases, with 12 bases between the two germline ends. CDR3 nucleotide sequence: TGTGCCAGTATAGCTCTAGGATCCGGGGAGCTGTTTTTT. This translates into CASIALGSGELFF.

This CDR3 is CASSSPSTSGTGELFF. The CDR3 nucleotides are TGTGCCAGCAGTTCCCCCTCGACTAGCGGAACCGGGGAGCTGTTTTTT. The chain recombines TRBV28 with TRBJ2-2; 9 bases are shared with TRBD2. The germline V gene has CDR1 MDHEN and CDR2 SYDVKM. V was clipped by 4 bases and J by 5 bases; unmatched bases: 8. This CDR3 comprises 16 residues.

This sequence joins TRBV19 and TRBJ1-2; D gene uncertain. This CDR3 spans 13 amino acids. The germline CDR1 and CDR2 sequences are LNHDA and SQIVND (reference sequence). Trimming stripped 5 bases from V and 4 bases from J, with 11 bases between. CDR3 nucleotide sequence: TGTGCCAGTAGTGACCGGGAAGGCTATGGCTACACCTTC. It translates to CASSDREGYGYTF.

The J gene is TRBJ2-7, the V gene TRBV5-1, with 11 positions matching TRBD2. CDR1 SGHRS and CDR2 YFSETQ come from the germline V gene. The CDR3 is 16 residues long. J gave up 3 bases and V 4 bases, and 9 bases lay outside the gene matches. Here the CDR3 reads CASSGTSGSPYYEQYF. In DNA form, the CDR3 reads TGCGCCAGCAGCGGGACTAGCGGAAGTCCTTACTACGAGCAGTACTTC.

About this clone: The same CDR3 arises from other DNA sequences in this sample as well. This chain links TRBV2 with TRBJ1-1; D is uncertain. V was cut by 6 bases and J by 0 bases, with 8 bases left in between. Germline CDR1 SNHLY, CDR2 FYNNEI. The CDR3 runs to 13 residues. CDR3: CASSATVNTEAFF. DNA for the CDR3: TGTGCCAGCAGCGCTACAGTGAACACTGAAGCTTTCTTT.

The chain combines TRBV2 with TRBJ2-7; 7 bases match TRBD2. The ends lost 9 bases at V and 7 bases at J; junction bases unmatched: 9. This CDR3 is 12 amino acids long. The germline V gene has CDR1 SNHLY and CDR2 FYNNEI. The DNA for the CDR3 is TGTGCCAGTCACAGAGCGGGAAATGAGCAGTACTTC. It specifies CASHRAGNEQYF.

The gene calls are TRBV5-6 and TRBJ1-1, with 9 bases fitting TRBD1. Per germline, CDR1 SGHDT and CDR2 YYEEEE. There are 14 residues in the CDR3. J gave up 10 bases and V 0 bases, and 7 bases lay outside the gene matches. This CDR3 reads CASSLDRGRGGAFF. The CDR3 DNA sequence: TGTGCCAGCAGCTTGGACAGGGGGCGCGGGGGAGCTTTCTTT.

V usage is TRBV3-1 (or the pseudogene TRBV3-2) and J usage is TRBJ2-5; TRBD2 matches at 8 bases. V lost 1 base and J lost 5; bases outside the gene matches: 12. CDR1 LGHDT and CDR2 YNNKEL come from the germline V gene (reference sequence). CDR3 length equals 17 residues. CDR3 sequence (DNA): TGTGCCAGCAGCCAAGGGCTCTCGGGAGGGCCCAGGGAGACCCAGTACTTC. It yields the protein CASSQGLSGGPRETQYF.

The chain couples TRBV6-1 to TRBJ2-2; no reliable D call. CDR3 length: 12 residues. The V gene's germline CDR1 is MNHNS and CDR2 SASEGT. Trimming pared 3 bases from V and 7 bases from J, leaving 6 bases between. In nucleotides, the CDR3 is TGTGCCAGCAGTGAGGAGCGCGGGGAGCTGTTTTTT. Encoded protein: CASSEERGELFF.

In DNA form, the CDR3 reads TGTGCCTGCAGGGGAGGGGTGACCTTCTATGGCTACACCTTC. Protein sequence: CACRGGVTFYGYTF. The chain joins TRBV30 to TRBJ1-2; possibly TRBD1 for D (6 bases). The CDR3 runs 14 residues. The germline V gene has CDR1 GTSNPN and CDR2 SVGIG (reference sequence). Deletions cut 6 bases from V and 4 bases from J, with 18 bases between.

This chain joins TRBV6-1 and TRBJ2-1; 10 nucleotides agree with TRBD1. The V segment lost 0 bases and the J segment 6 bases; nucleotides outside the gene matches: 17. CDR3 length: 20 amino acids. The V gene's germline CDR1 is MNHNS and CDR2 SASEGT. This CDR3 reads CASSEAPGTGALSRVNEQFF. The CDR3 DNA is TGTGCCAGCAGTGAAGCTCCCGGGACAGGGGCGTTGAGCAGAGTCAATGAGCAGTTCTTC.